This entry concerns a single T cell receptor beta chain. The antigen remains undetermined. Naive CD8 populations comprised CD45RO-negative cells positively selected for CCR7, excluding terminally differentiated effector memory CD45RA+ cells. TCRdb's copy holds only in-frame clones and misses some; the assay was immunoSEQ multiplex PCR. Found here are around 2,000,000 clones, roughly 91% of them singletons; the top ten hold 1.7%. The data stem from a study of shared clonotypes between healthy human individuals. Study-level information: Three CD4 naive, three CD4 memory, two CD8 naive and one CD8 memory plate were used per donor.

Points from the study as a whole: Collection of samples was limited to blood; tissue repertoires likely differ. Donor scarcity curtailed the genetic and exposure-history diversity represented herein.

This CDR3 is 16 amino acids long. V was trimmed by 4 bases and J by 4 bases, leaving 18 bases between them. Per germline, CDR1 SGDLS and CDR2 YYNGEE. The clonotype comes from a man aged 18 to 29 in good health. Some clones in this sample may be carry-over from other donors' samples. The chain employs TRBV9 and TRBJ2-1; D not certain. The specimen was naive CD8+ T cells from PBMCs. In DNA, the CDR3 is TGTGCCAGCAGCCCAGGAACCTCTAGACTTTACAATGAGCAGTTCTTC. This translates into CASSPGTSRLYNEQFF.